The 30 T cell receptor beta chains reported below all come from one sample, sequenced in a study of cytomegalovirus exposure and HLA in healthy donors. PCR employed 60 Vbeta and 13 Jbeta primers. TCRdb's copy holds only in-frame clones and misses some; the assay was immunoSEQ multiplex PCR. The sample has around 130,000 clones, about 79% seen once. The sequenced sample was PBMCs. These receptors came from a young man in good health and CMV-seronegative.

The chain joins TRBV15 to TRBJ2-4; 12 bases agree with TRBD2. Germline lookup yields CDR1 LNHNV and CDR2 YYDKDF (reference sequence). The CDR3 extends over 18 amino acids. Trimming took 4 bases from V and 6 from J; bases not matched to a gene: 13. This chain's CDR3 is CATSIAETSGRLSNIQYF. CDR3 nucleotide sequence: TGTGCCACCAGCATCGCGGAGACTAGCGGGAGATTGTCAAACATTCAGTACTTC.

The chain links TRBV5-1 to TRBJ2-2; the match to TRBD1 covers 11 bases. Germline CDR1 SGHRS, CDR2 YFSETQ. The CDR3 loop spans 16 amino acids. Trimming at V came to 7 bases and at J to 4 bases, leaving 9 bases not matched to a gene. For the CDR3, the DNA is TGCGCCAGCCGGCTGGACAGGGGGCGCCTCACCGGGGAGCTGTTTTTT. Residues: CASRLDRGRLTGELFF.

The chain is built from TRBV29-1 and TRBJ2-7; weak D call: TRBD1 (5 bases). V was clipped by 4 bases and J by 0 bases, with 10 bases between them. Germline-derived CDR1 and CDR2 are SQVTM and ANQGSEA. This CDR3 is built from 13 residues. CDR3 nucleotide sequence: TGCAGCGTTGTAAGGGGCAGCTCCTACGAGCAGTACTTC. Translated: CSVVRGSSYEQYF.

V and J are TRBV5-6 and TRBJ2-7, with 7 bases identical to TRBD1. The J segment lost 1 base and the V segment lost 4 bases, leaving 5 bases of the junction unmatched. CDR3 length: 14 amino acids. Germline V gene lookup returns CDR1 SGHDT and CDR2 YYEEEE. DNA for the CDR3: TGTGCCAGCAGCATACAGGGGTCGTCCTACGAGCAGTACTTC. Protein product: CASSIQGSSYEQYF. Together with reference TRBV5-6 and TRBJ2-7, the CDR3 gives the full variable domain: DAGVTQSPTHLIKTRGQQVTLRCSPKSGHDTVSWYQQALGQGPQFIFQYYEEEERQRGNFPDRFSGHQFPNYSSELNVNALLLGDSALYLCASSIQGSSYEQYFGPGTRLTVT.

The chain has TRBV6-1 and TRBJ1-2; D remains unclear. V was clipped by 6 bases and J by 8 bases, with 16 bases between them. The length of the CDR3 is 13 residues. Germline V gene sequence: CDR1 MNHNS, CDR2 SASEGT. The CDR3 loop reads CASSADSLWGYTF. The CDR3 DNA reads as TGTGCCAGCAGCGCCGACTCCCTGTGGGGCTACACCTTC.

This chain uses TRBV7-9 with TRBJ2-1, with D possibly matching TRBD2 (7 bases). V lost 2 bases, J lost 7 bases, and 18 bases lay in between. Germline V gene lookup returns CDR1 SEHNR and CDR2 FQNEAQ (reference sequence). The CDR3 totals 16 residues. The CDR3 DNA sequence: TGTGCCAGCAGCTTATCCTCGGGGGGCATCAGGAATGAGCAGTTCTTC. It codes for CASSLSSGGIRNEQFF. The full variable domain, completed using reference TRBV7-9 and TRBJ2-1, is DTGVSQNPRHKITKRGQNVTFRCDPISEHNRLYWYRQTLGQGPEFLTYFQNEAQLEKSRLLSDRFSAERPKGSFSTLEIQRTEQGDSAMYLCASSLSSGGIRNEQFFGPGTRLTVL.

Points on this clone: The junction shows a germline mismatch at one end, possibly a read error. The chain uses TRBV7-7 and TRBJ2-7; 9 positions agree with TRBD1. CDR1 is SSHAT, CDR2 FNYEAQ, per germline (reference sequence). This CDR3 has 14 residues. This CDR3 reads CASSPGQGSNEQYF. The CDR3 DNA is TGTGCTAGCAGCCCAGGACAGGGGTCCAACGAGCAGTACTTC.

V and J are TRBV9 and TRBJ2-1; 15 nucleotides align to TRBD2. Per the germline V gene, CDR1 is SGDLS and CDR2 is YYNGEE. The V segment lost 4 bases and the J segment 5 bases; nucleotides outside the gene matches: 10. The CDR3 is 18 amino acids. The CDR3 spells CASSPGLAGGPGDNEQFF. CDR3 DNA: TGTGCCAGCAGCCCCGGACTAGCGGGAGGGCCCGGGGACAATGAGCAGTTCTTC.

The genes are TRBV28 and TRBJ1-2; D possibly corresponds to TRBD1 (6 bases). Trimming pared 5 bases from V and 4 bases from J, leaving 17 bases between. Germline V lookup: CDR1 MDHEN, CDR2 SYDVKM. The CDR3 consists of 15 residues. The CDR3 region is CASSRGGAGFYGYTF. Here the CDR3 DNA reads TGTGCCAGCAGTCGAGGGGGGGCTGGGTTCTATGGCTACACCTTC.

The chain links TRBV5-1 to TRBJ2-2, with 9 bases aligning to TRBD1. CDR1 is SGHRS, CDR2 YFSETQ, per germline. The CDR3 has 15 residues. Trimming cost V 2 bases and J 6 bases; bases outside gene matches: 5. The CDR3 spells CASSFRQGESGELFF. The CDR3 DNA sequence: TGCGCCAGCAGCTTTCGACAGGGGGAATCCGGGGAGCTGTTTTTT.

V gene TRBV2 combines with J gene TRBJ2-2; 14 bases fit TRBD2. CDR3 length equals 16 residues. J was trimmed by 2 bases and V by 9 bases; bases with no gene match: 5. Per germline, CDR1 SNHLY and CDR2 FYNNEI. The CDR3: CARGTSGRYNTGELFF. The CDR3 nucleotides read TGTGCCAGGGGGACTAGCGGGAGATATAACACCGGGGAGCTGTTTTTT.

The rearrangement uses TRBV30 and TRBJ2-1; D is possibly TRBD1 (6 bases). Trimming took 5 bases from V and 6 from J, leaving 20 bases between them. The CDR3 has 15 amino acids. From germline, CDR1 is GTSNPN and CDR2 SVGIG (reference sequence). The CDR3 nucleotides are TGTGCCTGGTGCAGGGGTACTCACTCGGGCAATGAGCAGTTCTTC. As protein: CAWCRGTHSGNEQFF.

The CDR3 loop is CATLAGTQETQYF. The CDR3 DNA reads TGTGCCACCTTAGCGGGGACTCAAGAGACCCAGTACTTC. V and J are TRBV6-1 and TRBJ2-5, with 8 bases lining up with TRBD2. V shed 10 bases, J shed 2 bases, and the junction held 6 bases outside the gene matches. The germline V gene has CDR1 MNHNS and CDR2 SASEGT. CDR3 length: 13 amino acids.

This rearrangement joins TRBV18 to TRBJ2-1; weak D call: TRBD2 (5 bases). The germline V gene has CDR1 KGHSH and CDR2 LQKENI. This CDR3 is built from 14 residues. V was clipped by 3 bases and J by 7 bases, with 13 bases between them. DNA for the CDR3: TGTGCCAGCTCACCGGCGCTAGCCGTAAATGAGCAGTTCTTC. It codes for CASSPALAVNEQFF.

CDR3 in DNA: TGTGCCATCAGTCTAAGGCCTGAGGAGGGTGAAGCTTTCTTT. Amino acid sequence: CAISLRPEEGEAFF. The chain links TRBV10-3 to TRBJ1-1; no reliable D call. Germline lookup yields CDR1 ENHRY and CDR2 SYGVKD. Trimming stripped 5 bases from V and 7 bases from J, with 17 bases between. This CDR3 region has 14 residues.

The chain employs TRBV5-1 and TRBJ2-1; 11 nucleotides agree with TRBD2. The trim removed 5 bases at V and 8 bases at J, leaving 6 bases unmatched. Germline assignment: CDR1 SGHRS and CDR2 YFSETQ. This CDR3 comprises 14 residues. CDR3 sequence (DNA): TGCGCCAGCAGACTAGCGGGAGTGAACCATGAGCAGTTCTTC. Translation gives CASRLAGVNHEQFF. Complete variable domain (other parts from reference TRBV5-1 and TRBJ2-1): KAGVTQTPRYLIKTRGQQVTLSCSPISGHRSVSWYQQTPGQGLQFLFEYFSETQRNKGNFPGRFSGRQFSNSRSEMNVSTLELGDSALYLCASRLAGVNHEQFFGPGTRLTVL.

The CDR3 DNA reads as TGTGCCAGCCCCCCGGGACAGGGGTTTGTGAACACTGAAGCTTTCTTT. This translates into CASPPGQGFVNTEAFF. This sequence joins TRBV2 and TRBJ1-1; TRBD1 matches 10 bases. J lost 0 bases, V lost 8 bases, and 9 bases had no gene match. CDR3 size: 16 residues. Germline CDR1 is SNHLY and CDR2 is FYNNEI.

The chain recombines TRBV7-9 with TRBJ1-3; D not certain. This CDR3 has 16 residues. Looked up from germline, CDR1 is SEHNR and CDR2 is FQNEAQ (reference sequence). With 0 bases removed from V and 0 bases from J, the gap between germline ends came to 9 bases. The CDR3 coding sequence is TGTGCCAGCAGCTTAGCAGACTCCGGCTCTGGAAACACCATATATTTT. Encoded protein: CASSLADSGSGNTIYF. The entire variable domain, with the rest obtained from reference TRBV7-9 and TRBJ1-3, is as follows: DTGVSQNPRHKITKRGQNVTFRCDPISEHNRLYWYRQTLGQGPEFLTYFQNEAQLEKSRLLSDRFSAERPKGSFSTLEIQRTEQGDSAMYLCASSLADSGSGNTIYFGEGSWLTVV.

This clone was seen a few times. The CDR3 is CAWSGVGVKRDTQYF. In DNA, the CDR3 is TGTGCCTGGAGTGGGGTAGGGGTAAAGCGAGATACGCAGTATTTT. The chain employs TRBV30 and TRBJ2-3; tentative D call: TRBD1 (5 bases). The V end was cut by 1 base, the J end by 5 bases, with 16 bases between. The CDR3 extends over 15 amino acids. CDR1 GTSNPN and CDR2 SVGIG come from the germline V gene (reference sequence).

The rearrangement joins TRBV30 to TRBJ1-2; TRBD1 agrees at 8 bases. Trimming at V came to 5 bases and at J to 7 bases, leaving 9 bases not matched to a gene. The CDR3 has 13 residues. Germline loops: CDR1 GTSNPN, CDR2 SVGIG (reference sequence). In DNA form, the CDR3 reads TGTGCCTGGGGGCGTGCGACAGGGGCTGGCTACACCTTC. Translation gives CAWGRATGAGYTF.

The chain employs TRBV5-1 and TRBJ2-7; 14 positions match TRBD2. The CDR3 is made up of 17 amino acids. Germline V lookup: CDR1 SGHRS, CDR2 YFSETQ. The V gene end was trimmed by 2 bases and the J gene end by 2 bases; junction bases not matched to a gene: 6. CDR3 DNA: TGCGCCAGCAGCTTAGGGACTAGCGGGAGTATGCCCTACGAGCAGTACGTC. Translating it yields CASSLGTSGSMPYEQYV.

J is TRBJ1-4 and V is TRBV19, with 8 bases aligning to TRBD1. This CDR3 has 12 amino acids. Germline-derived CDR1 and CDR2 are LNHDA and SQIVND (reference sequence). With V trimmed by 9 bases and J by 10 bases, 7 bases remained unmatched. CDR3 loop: CASGTGGSKLFF. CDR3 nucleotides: TGTGCCAGCGGGACAGGAGGCTCAAAACTGTTTTTT.

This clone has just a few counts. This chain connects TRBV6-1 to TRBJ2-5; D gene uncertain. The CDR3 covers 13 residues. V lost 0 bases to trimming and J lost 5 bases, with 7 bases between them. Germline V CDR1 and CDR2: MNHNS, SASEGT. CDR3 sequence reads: CASSEAQSETQYF. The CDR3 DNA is TGTGCCAGCAGTGAAGCCCAGTCGGAGACCCAGTACTTC.

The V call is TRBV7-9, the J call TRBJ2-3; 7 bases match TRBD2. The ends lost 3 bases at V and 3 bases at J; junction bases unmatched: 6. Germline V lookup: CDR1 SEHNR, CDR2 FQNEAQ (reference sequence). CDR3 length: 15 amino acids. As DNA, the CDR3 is TGTGCCAGCAGCTTCGGCGGGAGTGGGACAGATACGCAGTATTTT. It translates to CASSFGGSGTDTQYF.

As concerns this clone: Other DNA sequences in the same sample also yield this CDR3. CDR3: CASSLVGGNTEAFF. The CDR3 region has the DNA TGTGCCAGCAGCTTAGTAGGCGGGAACACTGAAGCTTTCTTT. This rearrangement joins TRBV11-2 to TRBJ1-1; no definite D call. Trimming removed 1 base from V and 1 base from J, with 7 bases in between. In germline, CDR1 is SGHAT, CDR2 FQNNGV. The CDR3 totals 14 residues.

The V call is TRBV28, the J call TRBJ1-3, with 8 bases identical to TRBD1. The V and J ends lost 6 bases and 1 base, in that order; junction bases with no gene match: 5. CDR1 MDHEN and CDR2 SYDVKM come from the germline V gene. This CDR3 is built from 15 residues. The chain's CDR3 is CASRTGAFSGNTIYF. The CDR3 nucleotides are TGTGCCAGCAGGACAGGGGCCTTTTCTGGAAACACCATATATTTT.

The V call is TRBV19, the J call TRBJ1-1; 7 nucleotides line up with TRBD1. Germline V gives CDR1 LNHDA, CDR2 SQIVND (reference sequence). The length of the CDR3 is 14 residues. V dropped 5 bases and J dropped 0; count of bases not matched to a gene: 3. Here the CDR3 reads CASSQTGVNTEAFF. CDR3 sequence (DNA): TGTGCCAGTAGTCAAACAGGGGTGAACACTGAAGCTTTCTTT. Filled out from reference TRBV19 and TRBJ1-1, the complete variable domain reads DGGITQSPKYLFRKEGQNVTLSCEQNLNHDAMYWYRQDPGQGLRLIYYSQIVNDFQKGDIAEGYSVSREKKESFPLTVTSAQKNPTAFYLCASSQTGVNTEAFFGQGTRLTVV.

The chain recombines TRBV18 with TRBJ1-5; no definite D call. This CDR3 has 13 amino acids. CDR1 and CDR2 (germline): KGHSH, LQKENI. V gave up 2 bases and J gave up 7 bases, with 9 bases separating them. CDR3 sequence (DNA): TGTGCCAGCTCACCATTGGGCGACCAGCCCCAGCATTTT. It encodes CASSPLGDQPQHF.

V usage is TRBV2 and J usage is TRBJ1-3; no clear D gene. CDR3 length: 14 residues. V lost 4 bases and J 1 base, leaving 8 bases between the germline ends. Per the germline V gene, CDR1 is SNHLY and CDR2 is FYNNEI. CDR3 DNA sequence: TGTGCCAGCAGTGCCCCGACATCTGGAAACACCATATATTTT. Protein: CASSAPTSGNTIYF.

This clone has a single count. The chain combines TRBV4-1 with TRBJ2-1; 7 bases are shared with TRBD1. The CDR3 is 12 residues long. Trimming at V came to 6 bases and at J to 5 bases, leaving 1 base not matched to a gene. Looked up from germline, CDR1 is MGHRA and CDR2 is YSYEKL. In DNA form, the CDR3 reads TGCGCCAGCAGTACAGGGGACAATGAGCAGTTCTTC. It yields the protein CASSTGDNEQFF.